Below are 25 T cell receptor beta chains sequenced from a single sample in a study of human T cells and chemical hapten exposure. Time point of the sample: healthy volunteer bleed at 2 weeks. Researchers extracted total RNA from unfractionated whole blood. MiXCR, run by TCRdb on the RACE reads, gives a single entry per CDR3 protein. This sample yields roughly 100,000 distinct CDR3 sequences, of which around 9% are seen a single time; approximately 2.8% belongs to the top ten. Input material: whole blood. The source is a female donor in good health. Some clones in this sample may be carry-over from other donors' samples.

The rearrangement uses TRBV6-1 and TRBJ1-1, with TRBD1 identical over 7 bases. V lost 5 bases and J lost 7; bases outside the gene matches: 10. CDR1 MNHNS and CDR2 SASEGT come from the germline V gene. This CDR3 spans 14 amino acids. DNA of the CDR3: TGTGCCAGCAGTCCCCAAATGGACAGGAGTGAAGCTTTCTTT. This encodes CASSPQMDRSEAFF.

This chain uses TRBV19 with TRBJ1-5; weak D call: TRBD1 (6 bases). This CDR3 is 17 amino acids long. Germline-derived CDR1 and CDR2 are LNHDA and SQIVND (reference sequence). Trimming removed 7 bases from V and 2 bases from J, with 21 bases in between. The CDR3 DNA is TGTGCCAGTACCATGGGCGGCGGGGGCGGCGGCAATCAGCCCCAGCATTTT. This gives the protein CASTMGGGGGGNQPQHF.

This clonotype has more than one count but fewer than ten. V gene TRBV6-4 combines with J gene TRBJ2-6, with 10 bases aligning to TRBD2. Germline V gene sequence: CDR1 MRHNA, CDR2 SNTAGT. CDR3 length equals 16 residues. Germline trimming cut 4 bases from V and 4 bases from J; bases unmatched to any gene: 4. In DNA, the CDR3 is TGTGCCAGCAGTGGAGCGGGAGGGGCCGGGGCCAACGTCCTGACTTTC. Encoded protein: CASSGAGGAGANVLTF.

The chain carries TRBV5-1 and TRBJ1-1; the D gene is possibly TRBD1 (6 bases). Trimming removed 4 bases at V and 0 bases at J, with 19 bases between. The germline V gene has CDR1 SGHRS and CDR2 YFSETQ. The CDR3 sequence is 17 residues long. CDR3 loop: CASSPTDSRIMNTEAFF. CDR3 bases: TGCGCCAGCAGCCCGACGGACAGTCGAATCATGAACACTGAAGCTTTCTTT.

In this sample, this clonotype turned up a few times. The V call is TRBV9, the J call TRBJ2-1; 8 bases agree with TRBD2. V was pared by 4 bases and J by 9 bases, with 18 bases of the junction left unmatched. Germline V gives CDR1 SGDLS, CDR2 YYNGEE. The CDR3 has 17 residues. The CDR3 protein is CASSTSGGAYYHGEQFF. CDR3 DNA sequence: TGTGCCAGCAGCACCTCCGGGGGGGCGTACTACCACGGTGAGCAGTTCTTC. The whole variable domain, filled in from reference TRBV9 and TRBJ2-1, reads DSGVTQTPKHLITATGQRVTLRCSPRSGDLSVYWYQQSLDQGLQFLIQYYNGEERAKGNILERFSAQQFPDLHSELNLSSLELGDSALYFCASSTSGGAYYHGEQFFGPGTRLTVL.

This clonotype was recorded a few times. The gene calls are TRBV7-2 and TRBJ1-6; TRBD1 matches at 8 bases. Trimming cost V 0 bases and J 10 bases; bases outside gene matches: 5. The CDR3 consists of 15 residues. Germline V lookup: CDR1 SGHTA, CDR2 FQGNSA. The CDR3 DNA sequence: TGTGCCAGCAGCTTAGCACCAGGGGGCGGATCACCCCTCCACTTT. Encoded protein: CASSLAPGGGSPLHF.

By frequency in the sample, this clonotype is medium-sized. J is TRBJ2-4 and V is TRBV28; D ambiguous. The CDR3 has 11 amino acids. The V gene's germline CDR1 is MDHEN and CDR2 SYDVKM. V was shortened by 7 bases and J by 5 bases, with 6 bases between the two germline ends. This CDR3 is CASNDQNIQYF. The CDR3 nucleotides read TGTGCCAGCAACGACCAAAACATTCAGTACTTC.

This clonotype was counted between two and nine times. The chain uses TRBV4-2 and TRBJ2-7, with D maybe TRBD2 (5 bases). Germline CDR1 reads LGHNA; CDR2 reads YNFKEQ. Trimming left V 6 bases short and J 7 bases short, with 25 bases between. This CDR3 has 16 amino acids. This CDR3 reads CASSPQIGIYAGEQYF. The CDR3 DNA reads as TGTGCCAGCAGTCCCCAGATCGGGATATACGCCGGGGAGCAGTACTTC.

The chain has TRBV12-3 or TRBV12-4 and TRBJ1-1, with D unresolved. The CDR3 extends over 15 amino acids. Trimming removed 2 bases from V and 0 bases from J, with 10 bases in between. In DNA, the CDR3 is TGTGCCAGCAGTTTAAGTAGGTGGATGAACACTGAAGCTTTCTTT. Protein sequence: CASSLSRWMNTEAFF.

This clonotype was found a few times. This rearrangement joins TRBV29-1 to TRBJ2-2, with D uncertain. V was cut by 6 bases and J by 1 base, with 12 bases left in between. CDR1 SQVTM and CDR2 ANQGSEA come from the germline V gene. This CDR3 has 14 residues. Here the CDR3 DNA reads TGCAGCGTCAGCTCGGGCCTGAACACCGGGGAGCTGTTTTTT. Its translation is CSVSSGLNTGELFF.

The chain uses TRBV29-1 and TRBJ1-2, with 7 bases fitting TRBD1. The CDR3 totals 14 residues. Germline trimming cut 5 bases from V and 6 bases from J; bases unmatched to any gene: 12. Germline assignment: CDR1 SQVTM and CDR2 ANQGSEA. CDR3 bases: TGCAGCGTTATTCCGGGACAGATAAGCGATGGCTACACCTTC. This gives the protein CSVIPGQISDGYTF.

V gene TRBV27 combines with J gene TRBJ2-7; 7 bases agree with TRBD2. Losses at the gene ends were 2 bases for V and 2 bases for J; bases not matched to a gene: 3. The CDR3 runs 14 residues. Germline CDR1 and CDR2: MNHEY and SMNVEV (reference sequence). The CDR3 here is CASSLGRGPYEQYF. The CDR3 nucleotides read TGTGCCAGCAGTTTAGGGAGGGGTCCCTACGAGCAGTACTTC.

This clonotype was detected ten times or more. The chain couples TRBV21-1 to TRBJ1-5; the DNA was not used to check the table's D call, TRBD1. TRBV21-1 counts as a pseudogene. The CDR3 has 16 amino acids. CDR3 protein: CASSKVYPGSNQPQHF. The CDR3 DNA reads TGTGCCAGCAGCAAAGTGTATCCCGGTAGCAATCAGCCCCAGCATTTT.

The chain links TRBV20-1 to TRBJ2-1; 8 nucleotides agree with TRBD2. The ends lost 5 bases at V and 9 bases at J; junction bases unmatched: 9. CDR1 and CDR2 from the germline V gene are DFQATT and SNEGSKA (reference sequence). The length of the CDR3 is 13 residues. The CDR3 nucleotides are TGCAGTGCTCTCACGGGACTAGGTGGTGAGCAGTTCTTC. Protein: CSALTGLGGEQFF.

This clonotype was counted only a few times. The chain combines TRBV24-1 with TRBJ1-4, with 9 bases that match TRBD1. CDR3 length: 15 residues. Looked up from germline, CDR1 is KGHDR and CDR2 is SFDVKD. The J segment lost 8 bases and the V segment lost 5 bases, leaving 8 bases of the junction unmatched. The CDR3 DNA reads as TGTGCCACCAGTGCCACGGACAGGGGCGGAGAAAAACTGTTTTTT. It encodes CATSATDRGGEKLFF.

The CDR3: CASSDSSGSSTDTQYF. CDR3 nucleotides: TGTGCCAGCAGTGACTCTAGCGGTTCTAGCACAGATACGCAGTATTTT. The chain links TRBV6-4 to TRBJ2-3; D might be TRBD2 (6 bases). V lost 0 bases, J lost 0 bases, and 10 bases lay in between. The CDR3 runs to 16 residues. Looked up from germline, CDR1 is MRHNA and CDR2 is SNTAGT.

This clonotype turned up a few times. This chain links TRBV9 with TRBJ1-1, with TRBD1 matching over 8 bases. This CDR3 comprises 14 residues. Unmatched junction bases numbered 1, after V lost 2 bases and J lost 1 base. Germline assignment: CDR1 SGDLS and CDR2 YYNGEE. The CDR3 nucleotides read TGTGCCAGCAGCGTGGGGACAGGGAACACTGAAGCTTTCTTT. Encoded protein: CASSVGTGNTEAFF.

The table lists this clonotype with many counts. The V call is TRBV20-1, the J call TRBJ2-2; D remains unclear. The CDR3 is made up of 16 amino acids. Between the trimmed V and J ends, which lost 2 bases and 1 base, there was a span of 14 bases. The germline gives CDR1 DFQATT, CDR2 SNEGSKA (reference sequence). CDR3 DNA sequence: TGCAGTGCTAGAACAGCCAGAAACGAGAACACCGGGGAGCTGTTTTTT. Translated: CSARTARNENTGELFF.

This clonotype was counted at least ten times. The V and J genes are TRBV7-9 and TRBJ1-1, with D hard to call. The CDR3 sequence is 20 residues long. Germline V gives CDR1 SEHNR, CDR2 FQNEAQ (reference sequence). V was pared by 0 bases and J by 0 bases, with 23 bases between. CDR3 in amino acids: CASSLARFLGRNDMNTEAFF. In DNA, the CDR3 is TGTGCCAGCAGCTTAGCGAGGTTTCTGGGGAGAAACGACATGAACACTGAAGCTTTCTTT.

This clonotype was counted a few times. The chain recombines TRBV28 with TRBJ2-7, with D possibly TRBD2 on 6 matching bases. The CDR3 has 14 residues. V lost 6 bases to trimming and J lost 4 bases, with 16 bases between them. The germline V gene has CDR1 MDHEN and CDR2 SYDVKM. CDR3 loop: CASRATSRLYEQYF. The CDR3 nucleotides read TGTGCCAGCAGGGCCACTAGCCGATTGTACGAGCAGTACTTC.

This clonotype was seen a few times. The rearrangement links TRBV7-8 to TRBJ2-7, with 8 bases aligning to TRBD2. Germline assignment: CDR1 SGHVS and CDR2 FQNEAQ. The junction had 2 bases not matched to a gene; V was cut back by 3 bases and J by 4 bases. The CDR3 is 13 residues long. This chain's CDR3 is CASSFKREYEQYF. The CDR3 DNA reads as TGTGCCAGCAGCTTTAAGCGGGAGTACGAGCAGTACTTC.

The sample holds a few counts of this clonotype. The chain has TRBV29-1 and TRBJ2-5; TRBD2 matches 8 bases. V was clipped by 5 bases and J by 4 bases; unmatched bases: 9. The V gene's germline CDR1 is SQVTM and CDR2 ANQGSEA. The CDR3 consists of 14 residues. CDR3 sequence (DNA): TGCAGCGTTAGAACGGGAGGGCAAATAGAGACCCAGTACTTC. Translation gives CSVRTGGQIETQYF.

The chain is built from TRBV12-5 and TRBJ2-1, with a tentative D call TRBD2 (6 bases). Per germline, CDR1 LGHNT and CDR2 FRNRAP. V was trimmed by 3 bases and J by 2 bases, leaving 8 bases between them. The CDR3 is made up of 14 amino acids. The CDR3 region has the DNA TGTGCTAGTGGTTTAACGGGAGCCTACAATGAGCAGTTCTTC. As protein: CASGLTGAYNEQFF. The full variable domain, with the rest looked up from reference TRBV12-5 and TRBJ2-1, is DARVTQTPRHKVTEMGQEVTMRCQPILGHNTVFWYRQTMMQGLELLAYFRNRAPLDDSGMPKDRFSAEMPDATLATLKIQPSEPRDSAVYFCASGLTGAYNEQFFGPGTRLTVL.

This clonotype was recorded a few times. The chain recombines TRBV7-2 with TRBJ2-7; 8 bases match TRBD2. Germline-derived CDR1 and CDR2 are SGHTA and FQGNSA. The CDR3 covers 15 residues. The trim removed 5 bases at V and 2 bases at J, leaving 8 bases unmatched. The CDR3 here is CASSLTSGLTYEQYF. The CDR3 bases are TGTGCCAGCAGCCTCACTAGCGGACTTACCTACGAGCAGTACTTC. Supplemented by reference TRBV7-2 and TRBJ2-7, the full variable domain reads GAGVSQSPSNKVTEKGKDVELRCDPISGHTALYWYRQSLGQGLEFLIYFQGNSAPDKSGLPSDRFSAERTGGSVSTLTIQRTQQEDSAVYLCASSLTSGLTYEQYFGPGTRLTVT.

This clonotype came up a few times. The chain has TRBV4-2 and TRBJ1-5; 7 bases are shared with TRBD1. Germline V lookup: CDR1 LGHNA, CDR2 YNFKEQ. The CDR3 sequence is 18 residues long. Germline trimming cut 3 bases from V and 3 bases from J; bases unmatched to any gene: 14. The CDR3 DNA sequence: TGTGCCAGCAGCCAGAGCACAGGGGCCCAACGAATCAATCAGCCCCAGCATTTT. This gives the protein CASSQSTGAQRINQPQHF.